This TCR beta chain was identified in a study of beta chain features in type 1 diabetes (dated by TCRdb to 2017 to 2018). As for the study more broadly: Patients and healthy donors did not differ in mean age, gender distribution, total cell number or subset yield. A total of 100 million to 110 million sorted cells were examined across all samples, and a strong correlation was observed between cell number per subset and RNA yield. In the study, TCRB repertoires of sorted circulating CD4+ T cell subsets from recently diagnosed type 1 diabetes patients were compared with those of matched healthy donors. Regulatory and stem cell-like memory subsets were isolated from only 8 patients and roughly 8 healthy donors, whereas naive and central memory subsets came from all 28 donors.

This clone was found a few times. There is no known antigen for this receptor. Base qualities were left out, and no much larger clone turns up one base away. Each donor gave one peripheral blood draw, approximately 100 mL on average, collected into heparinised tubes. Naive, central memory, regulatory and stem cell-like memory CD4+ T cells were sorted on a BD FACSAria II using a panel including CD45RO, CCR7, CD25, CD127, CD95 and CD27. All sorted populations exceeded 95% purity. Right away, PBMCs were isolated by Lymphoprep density gradient centrifugation and were stained directly, with no culture step. Samples were stained and sorted in pairs, with one healthy donor and one patient per experiment, so that batch effects were minimized. All of the isolated RNA was reverse transcribed with the High Capacity cDNA Reverse Transcription Kit, so expressed TCRB transcripts were sequenced. Deep immunoSEQ sequencing was performed on naive, central memory and regulatory T cell samples, with an average of roughly 3.5 million total reads per sample. Sorted cells were lysed in RLT buffer, and RNA was extracted using DNase-treated RNeasy Micro or Mini kits according to cell number. Each cell subset was processed on its own to prevent cross-contamination, while patient and healthy donor samples were processed together. The immunoSEQ multiplex PCR was used to amplify TCRB sequences from cDNA, generating 87-bp fragments that spanned the CDR3 region. Sequencing of the amplicons was done on the Illumina HiSeq platform. The original methods were these. PCR bias was computationally corrected using synthetic template baselines, reads within Hamming distance 2 were collapsed, and singletons that could not be merged were discarded. Reads were aligned against IMGT to assign V, D and J genes, CDR3 length and insertions or deletions at six rearrangement sites. Clonotype counts were normalized to sorted cell number within each subset before computing true diversity and Gini coefficients with the tcR R package. The overlap coefficient, calculated on TCRB nucleotide sequences, was used to quantify repertoire sharing. Out-of-frame TCRB sequences from naive cells were analyzed as a proxy for the pre-selection repertoire. What TCRdb holds here is the immuneACCESS table cut down to in-frame rearrangements. Part of the clones is not present; checked against another copy, under half of the missing clones reflect an unresolved V gene, and the others are unexplained. D and trimming were read from the DNA, whereas the V and J calls and clone size are those reported in that table. This sample comprises 500,000 to 850,000 clones, around 15% of them detected only once. Of the sample, 0.035% to 0.045% falls within the top ten clones.

Overall study results and their limits: PCR may preferentially amplify shorter templates, but because patient and control samples were amplified and corrected together, any resulting skew would affect both groups equally. Type 1 diabetes patients showed a moderate but significant shortening of TCRB CDR3 length in all four CD4+ subsets. Fewer insertions and more nucleotide deletions at VDJ recombination sites were observed in patients with type 1 diabetes, implying thymic rearrangement abnormalities. Naive, central memory and regulatory TCRB repertoires appeared more similar among patients than among healthy donors. HLA sub-analyses involved small numbers of individuals, so any influence of HLA type on TCRB rearrangement remained unresolved. Sequencing cDNA rather than genomic DNA could over-represent highly expressing activated cells, although activation and CD3 levels did not differ between groups.

The clonotype originates from a man aged 18 to 30 with type 1 diabetes. Sequenced input: naive CD4+ T cells from blood. Reading the label with the study, this specimen's cell subset or site is: true naive CD4+ T cells.

The nucleotides are TGTGCCAGCCAACCGGGACACCGCACCGGGGAGCTGTTTTTT. Its protein is CASQPGHRTGELFF. The chain joins TRBV2 to TRBJ2-2; TRBD1 is a weak D gene call, 6 bases matching. The germline V gene sets CDR1 to SNHLY and CDR2 to FYNNEI. From the cysteine up to the phenylalanine, the CDR3 has a length of 14 residues. Here the CDR3 DNA is all that survives: 42 bases in frame from base 1. The germline ends are 14 bases apart after V is trimmed by 8 bases and J by 4 bases.